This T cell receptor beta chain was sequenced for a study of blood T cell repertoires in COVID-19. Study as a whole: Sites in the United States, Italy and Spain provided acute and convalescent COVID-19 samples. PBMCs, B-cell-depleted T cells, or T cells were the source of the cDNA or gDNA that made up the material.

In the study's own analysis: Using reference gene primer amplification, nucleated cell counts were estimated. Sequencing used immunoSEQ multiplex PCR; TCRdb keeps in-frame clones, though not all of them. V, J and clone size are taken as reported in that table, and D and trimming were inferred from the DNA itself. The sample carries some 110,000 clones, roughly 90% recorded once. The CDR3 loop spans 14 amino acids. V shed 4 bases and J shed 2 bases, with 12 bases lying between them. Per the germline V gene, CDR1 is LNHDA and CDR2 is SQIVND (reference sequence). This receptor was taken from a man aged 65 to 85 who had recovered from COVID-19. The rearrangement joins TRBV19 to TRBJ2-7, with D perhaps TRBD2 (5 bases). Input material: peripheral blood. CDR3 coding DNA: TGTGCCAGTAGTAGCCGTGGTAGCGCCTACGAGCAGTACTTC. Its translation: CASSSRGSAYEQYF.